This is a list of T cell receptor beta chains from one sample in a study of T cell responses to AZD1222 COVID-19 vaccine. Produced via immunoSEQ multiplex PCR; TCRdb's table is partial and in-frame only. Among about 160,000 clones listed, roughly 90% were seen once. The sample in question was peripheral blood, obtained 28 days after the second AZD1222 dose. These receptors were taken from an adult who received the AZD1222 COVID-19 vaccine. The CDR3 runs from the conserved cysteine through the conserved F or W. The order of the fields is J gene, D gene, V gene, CDR3 protein, CDR3 DNA. A D gene is named only where the DNA matches it firmly.

TRBJ1-6	.	TRBV6-5	CASAPDLNSPLHF	TGTGCCAGCGCCCCAGACCTTAATTCACCCCTCCACTTT
TRBJ2-1	.	TRBV6-5	CATARMNEQFF	TGTGCCACGGCCCGTATGAATGAGCAGTTCTTC
TRBJ1-4	.	TRBV6-5	CAARATTNEKLFF	TGTGCCGCGCGGGCAACAACTAATGAAAAACTGTTTTTT
TRBJ1-2	TRBD1	TRBV3-1/TRBV3-2	CASSQGGGGVGYGYTF	TGTGCCAGCAGCCAGGGGGGAGGGGGCGTCGGCTATGGCTACACCTTC
TRBJ1-1	.	TRBV3-1/TRBV3-2	CASSRRGQNTEAFF	TGTGCCAGCAGCCGAAGAGGACAGAACACTGAAGCTTTCTTT
TRBJ2-7	.	TRBV6-1	CASSESGRAYEQYF	TGTGCCAGCAGTGAATCCGGCCGTGCCTACGAGCAGTACTTC
TRBJ1-1	.	TRBV19	CASSIVTMNTEAFF	TGTGCCAGTAGTATTGTGACGATGAACACTGAAGCTTTCTTT
TRBJ1-1	.	TRBV18	CASSPTQWGMEGQEAFF	TGTGCCAGCTCACCGACACAATGGGGAATGGAGGGCCAAGAAGCTTTCTTT
TRBJ1-1	.	TRBV27	CASSLEGTNTEAFF	TGTGCCAGCAGTTTGGAGGGGACGAACACTGAAGCTTTCTTT
TRBJ1-2	TRBD1	TRBV6-5	CASREDRESYGYTF	TGTGCCAGCAGAGAGGACAGGGAGTCTTATGGCTACACCTTC
TRBJ2-2	TRBD2	TRBV13	CASSFGLAGTGELFF	TGTGCCAGCAGCTTCGGACTAGCGGGGACCGGGGAGCTGTTTTTT
TRBJ1-1	.	TRBV5-6	CASRGRQINTEAFF	TGTGCCAGCAGGGGACGACAGATAAACACTGAAGCTTTCTTT
TRBJ1-1	.	TRBV10-1	CASSSGQYTEAFF	TGCGCCAGCAGCTCCGGACAGTACACTGAAGCTTTCTTT
TRBJ1-4	.	TRBV19	CASSRGKKNEKLFF	TGTGCCAGTAGTAGGGGGAAAAAGAATGAAAAACTGTTTTTT